This record covers a single TCR beta chain. What it binds is unknown. The entry originates in a study of T cell responses to AZD1222 COVID-19 vaccine. Repertoires were generated with immunoSEQ multiplex PCR, while TCRdb's copy carries only in-frame clones and drops some. Counted here are roughly 120,000 clones, about 89% occurring once; the ten biggest clones make up approximately 6.5%. Study conclusions and caveats: Samples come after the peak T cell response, not at day 14.

Second-dose timings of about 4 or about 12 weeks were pooled. The source material was peripheral blood, sampled 28 days after the second AZD1222 dose. This TCR was recovered from an adult who received the AZD1222 COVID-19 vaccine.

For the CDR3, the DNA is TGTGCCAGCTCAGACCAGGGGGCAGCTGGAAACACCATATATTTT. Translating it yields CASSDQGAAGNTIYF. The V and J genes are TRBV6-5 and TRBJ1-3; the match to TRBD1 covers 8 bases. Trimming cost V 8 bases and J 2 bases; bases outside gene matches: 8. Per the germline V gene, CDR1 is MNHEY and CDR2 is SVGAGI. The length of the CDR3 is 15 residues.